A single sample is the source of the 23 T cell receptor beta chains below, sequenced in a study of T cell repertoires in cytomegalovirus infection. Each CDR3 protein gets one entry after TCRdb re-called the reads with MiXCR. The table has 200,000 to 300,000 distinct CDR3 sequences, less than 9.5% seen once; the top ten hold over 13%. Source material: PBMCs. The receptors originated from a human donor in good health (CMV status not recorded). Some clones in this sample may be carry-over from other donors' samples.

This clonotype was detected a few times. J is TRBJ1-1 and V is TRBV4-3, with D perhaps matching TRBD1 (6 bases). CDR1 is LGHNA, CDR2 YSLEER, per germline. V dropped 6 bases and J dropped 7 bases, with 21 bases sitting between them. The CDR3 runs to 15 residues. This CDR3 is CASSKEGGQGYEAFF. CDR3 nucleotides: TGCGCCAGCAGTAAGGAGGGGGGCCAGGGGTATGAAGCTTTCTTT.

This chain links TRBV25-1 with TRBJ2-7, with 9 bases matching TRBD1. Germline CDR1 is MGHDK and CDR2 is SYGVNS. Losses at the gene ends were 5 bases for V and 5 bases for J; bases not matched to a gene: 13. This CDR3 contains 16 residues. DNA of the CDR3: TGTGCCAGCAGTAAGCTCCCGGGACAGGGTGGAGACGAGCAGTACTTC. Protein: CASSKLPGQGGDEQYF.

The chain couples TRBV7-6 to TRBJ2-5; 11 bases map to TRBD2. V was pared by 5 bases and J by 1 base, with 3 bases of the junction left unmatched. CDR3 length equals 15 residues. The germline gives CDR1 SGHVS, CDR2 FNYEAQ. DNA of the CDR3: TGTGCCAGCAGCCTGCTAGCGGGGGGCCAAGAGACCCAGTACTTC. It specifies CASSLLAGGQETQYF.

This clonotype occurred many times. The CDR3 DNA sequence: TGTGCCAGCACGGGGGGCGTAGGGCAGCCCCAGCATTTT. Translating gives CASTGGVGQPQHF. The V gene is TRBV28, the J gene TRBJ1-5, with D possibly being TRBD1 (6 bases). The CDR3 runs 13 residues. Germline V gene data show CDR1 as MDHEN and CDR2 as SYDVKM. Trimming cost V 7 bases and J 7 bases, with 14 bases left between them.

This clonotype was observed many times. V is TRBV7-2 and J is TRBJ2-1; 8 bases are shared with TRBD2. Germline CDR1 SGHTA, CDR2 FQGNSA. This CDR3 contains 17 residues. The V gene end was trimmed by 5 bases and the J gene end by 6 bases; junction bases not matched to a gene: 15. DNA of the CDR3: TGTGCCAGCAGCCCCAACTCACTAGCGGAGTCTGGCAATGAGCAGTTCTTC. Translating it yields CASSPNSLAESGNEQFF. The complete variable domain, with remaining parts taken from reference TRBV7-2 and TRBJ2-1, reads GAGVSQSPSNKVTEKGKDVELRCDPISGHTALYWYRQSLGQGLEFLIYFQGNSAPDKSGLPSDRFSAERTGGSVSTLTIQRTQQEDSAVYLCASSPNSLAESGNEQFFGPGTRLTVL.

This clonotype was detected only a few times. CDR3 in DNA: TGTGCCAGCACGAACTGGGATGAGCAGTTCTTC. It specifies CASTNWDEQFF. The V call is TRBV7-9, the J call TRBJ2-1; D unresolved. This CDR3 contains 11 residues. V lost 7 bases and J lost 8, with 9 bases in between. Germline V gene sequence: CDR1 SEHNR, CDR2 FQNEAQ (reference sequence).

The CDR3 bases are TGTGCCAGCAGCCGAGGGGATAGCGCCAGCTACGAGCAGTACGTC. Its protein product is CASSRGDSASYEQYV. This sequence joins TRBV7-6 and TRBJ2-7, with D possibly called TRBD1 or TRBD2 (5 bases each). The CDR3 is 15 residues long. CDR1 and CDR2 (germline): SGHVS, FNYEAQ. Deletions cut 5 bases from V and 3 bases from J, with 17 bases between.

This clonotype was recorded a few times. This chain's CDR3 is CSARAVVNTGELFF. The CDR3 DNA sequence: TGCAGTGCTAGGGCCGTAGTTAACACCGGGGAGCTGTTTTTT. This chain links TRBV20-1 with TRBJ2-2; no clear D. The germline CDR1 and CDR2 sequences are DFQATT and SNEGSKA (reference sequence). Trimming removed 3 bases at V and 2 bases at J, with 10 bases between. The CDR3 is 14 residues long.

This clonotype was recorded only once. V and J are TRBV6-4 and TRBJ2-3; TRBD2 aligns across 10 bases. V trimming: 6 bases; J trimming: 3 bases; junction bases outside the gene matches: 6. CDR3 length: 15 amino acids. The germline V gene encodes CDR1 MRHNA and CDR2 SNTAGT. In DNA form, the CDR3 reads TGTGCCAGCAGCGCACTAGCGGGGAGAACAGATACGCAGTATTTT. It translates to CASSALAGRTDTQYF.

V usage is TRBV19 and J usage is TRBJ1-5; TRBD1 matches at 10 bases. The germline CDR1 and CDR2 sequences are LNHDA and SQIVND (reference sequence). The CDR3 has 17 amino acids. V dropped 7 bases and J dropped 5; count of bases not matched to a gene: 14. CDR3 sequence: CASTTPRDRGRDQPQHF. DNA of the CDR3: TGTGCCAGTACCACGCCCCGGGACAGGGGACGCGATCAGCCCCAGCATTTT.

The chain recombines TRBV11-3 with TRBJ2-3; 7 nucleotides match TRBD2. CDR1 is SGHNT and CDR2 is YENEEA in the germline V gene. Losses at the gene ends were 1 base for V and 4 bases for J; bases not matched to a gene: 5. The CDR3 is 15 amino acids. The DNA for the CDR3 is TGTGCCAGCAGCTTAGTGCGGGGGACCTCAGATACGCAGTATTTT. Amino acids: CASSLVRGTSDTQYF.

In its sample, this clonotype was seen a few times. The chain couples TRBV28 to TRBJ2-7; weak D call: TRBD2 (5 bases). CDR1 and CDR2 from the germline V gene are MDHEN and SYDVKM. CDR3 size: 12 residues. The V and J ends lost 4 bases and 4 bases respectively, with 8 bases between them. The CDR3 DNA follows: TGTGCCAGCAGTTCGGGAAATTACGAGCAGTACTTC. Its translation is CASSSGNYEQYF.

This clonotype was seen repeatedly, ten times or more. The rearrangement uses TRBV7-2 and TRBJ1-2; 9 bases are a match to TRBD1. The V gene end was trimmed by 5 bases and the J gene end by 4 bases; junction bases not matched to a gene: 14. The CDR3 contains 17 residues. CDR1 is SGHTA, CDR2 FQGNSA, per germline. In nucleotides, the CDR3 is TGTGCCAGCAGCATGGGACAGGGACTTTCTGAAGCCTATGGCTACACCTTC. Residues: CASSMGQGLSEAYGYTF.

The V call is TRBV24-1, the J call TRBJ2-1; D unresolved. This CDR3 region has 14 residues. Trimming removed 9 bases from V and 8 bases from J, with 19 bases in between. Germline assignment: CDR1 KGHDR and CDR2 SFDVKD. The CDR3 coding sequence is TGTGCCACCTCTATCCCGGGTTTTAGTGATGAGCAGTTCTTC. Protein sequence: CATSIPGFSDEQFF.

At least ten counts were recorded for this clonotype. The genes are TRBV7-6 and TRBJ2-3; D unclear. The germline CDR1 and CDR2 sequences are SGHVS and FNYEAQ. The length of the CDR3 is 14 residues. Trimming removed 6 bases from V and 4 bases from J, with 14 bases in between. The CDR3 loop is CASRGSLPSDTQYF. The CDR3, as DNA: TGTGCCAGCAGAGGTTCCCTTCCCTCAGATACGCAGTATTTT. Together with reference TRBV7-6 and TRBJ2-3, the CDR3 gives the full variable domain: GAGVSQSPRYKVTKRGQDVALRCDPISGHVSLYWYRQALGQGPEFLTYFNYEAQQDKSGLPNDRFSAERPEGSISTLTIQRTEQRDSAMYRCASRGSLPSDTQYFGPGTRLTVL.

At least ten counts were recorded for this clonotype. V gene TRBV29-1 combines with J gene TRBJ1-1; no clear D. The germline gives CDR1 SQVTM, CDR2 ANQGSEA. CDR3 size: 10 residues. The V and J ends lost 4 bases and 2 bases respectively, with 2 bases between them. The chain's CDR3 is CSVGNTEAFF. In DNA form, the CDR3 reads TGCAGCGTTGGAAACACTGAAGCTTTCTTT.

The J gene is TRBJ2-3, the V gene TRBV12-3 or TRBV12-4; 10 bases line up with TRBD1. This CDR3 spans 17 amino acids. J was trimmed by 2 bases and V by 5 bases; bases with no gene match: 10. The CDR3 is CASSTPPGQGSTDTQYF. The CDR3 bases are TGTGCCAGCAGTACACCGCCGGGACAGGGGTCCACAGATACGCAGTATTTT.

The chain carries TRBV29-1 and TRBJ2-7; D is ambiguous. This CDR3 is built from 12 residues. Looked up from germline, CDR1 is SQVTM and CDR2 is ANQGSEA. The V and J ends lost 4 bases and 6 bases respectively, with 13 bases between them. Here the CDR3 DNA reads TGCAGCGTTGGGTTGGAGAGACGCGAGCAGTACTTC. It encodes CSVGLERREQYF.

This rearrangement joins TRBV6-1 to TRBJ2-1; the match to TRBD2 covers 9 bases. V lost 4 bases to trimming and J lost 7 bases; unmatched junction nucleotides: 5. The germline gives CDR1 MNHNS, CDR2 SASEGT. CDR3 size: 14 residues. In nucleotides, the CDR3 is TGTGCCAGCAGTGTAGCGGGAGTAGGGAATGAGCAGTTCTTC. Translated: CASSVAGVGNEQFF.

This clonotype was observed a handful of times. The CDR3 spells CASSRGGQGFYEQYF. The CDR3 DNA follows: TGCGCCAGCAGCCGGGGGGGACAGGGCTTCTACGAGCAGTACTTC. This chain joins TRBV5-1 and TRBJ2-7, with D possibly matching TRBD1 (9 bases). The germline V gene has CDR1 SGHRS and CDR2 YFSETQ. V shed 4 bases and J shed 3 bases, with 17 bases lying between them. The CDR3 has 15 amino acids. Together with reference TRBV5-1 and TRBJ2-7, the CDR3 gives the full variable domain: KAGVTQTPRYLIKTRGQQVTLSCSPISGHRSVSWYQQTPGQGLQFLFEYFSETQRNKGNFPGRFSGRQFSNSRSEMNVSTLELGDSALYLCASSRGGQGFYEQYFGPGTRLTVT.

This clonotype was seen many times. This chain joins TRBV7-2 and TRBJ2-5; D gene unclear. Germline V gene lookup returns CDR1 SGHTA and CDR2 FQGNSA. The V and J ends lost 3 bases and 1 base respectively, with 6 bases between them. The CDR3 has 13 amino acids. CDR3 protein: CASSFGFQETQYF. The CDR3, as DNA: TGTGCCAGCAGCTTTGGATTCCAAGAGACCCAGTACTTC.

This clonotype has a count of ten or more. The chain has TRBV7-2 and TRBJ1-6; TRBD1 might be the D (5 bases). The CDR3 extends over 14 amino acids. The germline CDR1 and CDR2 sequences are SGHTA and FQGNSA. V lost 3 bases and J lost 10, with 13 bases in between. CDR3: CASSFPVAGSPLHF. CDR3 DNA: TGTGCCAGCAGCTTCCCGGTGGCAGGGTCACCCCTCCACTTT.

Many counts were recorded for this clonotype. The J gene is TRBJ1-2, the V gene TRBV18; weak D call: TRBD1 (6 bases). The CDR3 totals 15 residues. Germline CDR1 KGHSH, CDR2 LQKENI. V lost 6 bases and J lost 8, with 22 bases in between. CDR3 loop: CASSSQKGETGGYTF. In DNA form, the CDR3 reads TGTGCCAGCTCGAGCCAAAAGGGGGAAACGGGAGGCTACACCTTC.